These 25 T cell receptor beta chains were all obtained from the same sample, sequenced in a study of Graves' ophthalmopathy and Graves' hyperthyroidism. Amplified TCR beta CDR3 regions were obtained using RNA transcripts as template. RT-PCR with HTBI primers came first, then second-round multiplex PCR. TCRdb passed the multiplex PCR reads through MiXCR, listing each CDR3 protein once. The sample yields fewer than 600,000 distinct CDR3 sequences, 13% to 15% seen once. Sequenced input: blood. All receptors derive from a woman in her twenties or thirties with Graves' ophthalmopathy.

This clonotype was recorded at least ten times. V is TRBV28 and J is TRBJ2-7, with 7 bases that match TRBD1. CDR1 and CDR2 (germline): MDHEN, SYDVKM. V shed 3 bases, J shed 3 bases, and the junction held 8 bases outside the gene matches. The length of the CDR3 is 15 residues. CDR3 sequence reads: CASSLGQSFSYEQYF. The CDR3 DNA reads TGTGCCAGCAGTTTGGGACAGTCTTTTAGCTACGAGCAGTACTTC.

This clonotype has ten or more counts. This chain uses TRBV6-1 with TRBJ1-2; the D is unclear. Trimming took 5 bases from V and 3 from J, leaving 10 bases between them. Germline V gene data show CDR1 as MNHNS and CDR2 as SASEGT. CDR3 length equals 13 residues. The CDR3 protein is CASSRRADYGYTF. CDR3 bases: TGTGCCAGCAGTCGGAGGGCAGACTATGGCTACACCTTC.

This clonotype was seen repeatedly, ten times or more. The rearrangement joins TRBV6-2 or TRBV6-3 to TRBJ2-7; D perhaps matches TRBD1 (5 bases). Germline values: CDR1 MNHEY, CDR2 SVGEGT. This CDR3 spans 14 amino acids. V lost 7 bases and J lost 0, with 13 bases in between. The CDR3 here is CASTTGRSSYEQYF. The CDR3 DNA reads as TGTGCCAGCACAACAGGACGGAGCTCCTACGAGCAGTACTTC.

This chain connects TRBV4-1 to TRBJ1-2, with D tentatively TRBD1 (5 bases). The CDR3 sequence is 15 residues long. Trimming pared 4 bases from V and 8 bases from J, leaving 20 bases between. From germline, CDR1 is MGHRA and CDR2 YSYEKL. This CDR3 is CASSLLIGGRGGYTF. Written as DNA, the CDR3 is TGCGCCAGCAGCCTTTTGATCGGGGGACGAGGCGGCTACACCTTC.

This clonotype was seen many times. The V and J genes are TRBV19 and TRBJ2-7; D possibly matches TRBD1 or TRBD2 (5 bases each). V lost 3 bases, J lost 6 bases, and 9 bases lay in between. Germline V gene lookup returns CDR1 LNHDA and CDR2 SQIVND (reference sequence). CDR3 length: 12 residues. The CDR3 bases are TGTGCCAGTAGTATGTGGGGGTTCGAGCAGTACTTC. Encoded protein: CASSMWGFEQYF.

This clonotype showed up many times. The V call is TRBV6-1, the J call TRBJ1-1; unclear D gene. V shed 3 bases and J shed 7 bases, with 6 bases lying between them. Germline V gene lookup returns CDR1 MNHNS and CDR2 SASEGT. CDR3 length: 11 amino acids. The CDR3 DNA reads TGTGCCAGCAGTGAGGTGGGTGAAGCTTTCTTT. Protein sequence: CASSEVGEAFF.

This clonotype has ten or more counts. The chain carries TRBV11-2 and TRBJ2-7, with D unresolved. Germline CDR1 is SGHAT and CDR2 is FQNNGV. The CDR3 consists of 12 residues. Trimming stripped 5 bases from V and 2 bases from J, with 7 bases between. The CDR3 region is CASSTGAYEQYF. CDR3 bases: TGTGCCAGCAGCACCGGAGCCTACGAGCAGTACTTC.

This clonotype was counted ten times or more. V and J are TRBV20-1 and TRBJ1-6, with TRBD1 as a possible D gene (6 bases). The CDR3 spans 14 residues. The germline V and J ends were trimmed by 6 bases and 4 bases, with 13 bases remaining between them. Germline V lookup: CDR1 DFQATT, CDR2 SNEGSKA (reference sequence). CDR3 amino acids: CSAKPGQYNSPLHF. CDR3 nucleotide sequence: TGCAGTGCCAAGCCGGGACAATATAATTCACCCCTCCACTTT.

The V call is TRBV25-1, the J call TRBJ1-2, with 7 bases matching TRBD1. This CDR3 spans 15 amino acids. Germline V lookup: CDR1 MGHDK, CDR2 SYGVNS. The V gene end was trimmed by 4 bases and the J gene end by 8 bases; junction bases not matched to a gene: 13. CDR3 loop: CASSAWDSELGGYTF. CDR3 nucleotides: TGTGCCAGCAGTGCTTGGGACAGTGAACTGGGAGGCTACACCTTC.

This clonotype was found many times. The chain couples TRBV19 to TRBJ1-1; TRBD1 is a possible D gene (5 bases). Trimming stripped 7 bases from V and 4 bases from J, with 19 bases between. CDR3 length: 15 amino acids. Germline V gives CDR1 LNHDA, CDR2 SQIVND (reference sequence). In DNA, the CDR3 is TGTGCCAGTACACCGGTGGGACGGTGGGGCACTGAAGCTTTCTTT. Amino acid sequence: CASTPVGRWGTEAFF.

This clonotype was seen repeatedly, ten times or more. The rearrangement uses TRBV12-3 or TRBV12-4 and TRBJ1-1, with 9 bases that match TRBD1. V trimming: 6 bases; J trimming: 1 base; junction bases outside the gene matches: 3. The CDR3 loop spans 14 amino acids. CDR3 amino acids: CASRMGQGNTEAFF. The DNA of the CDR3 is TGTGCCAGCAGAATGGGACAGGGGAACACTGAAGCTTTCTTT.

This clonotype was seen repeatedly, ten times or more. The chain joins TRBV25-1 to TRBJ2-7; D gene ambiguous. The germline CDR1 and CDR2 sequences are MGHDK and SYGVNS. The CDR3 consists of 12 residues. Trimming removed 4 bases at V and 3 bases at J, with 7 bases between. The CDR3 here is CASSGYSYEQYF. The CDR3 DNA is TGTGCCAGCAGTGGGTACAGCTACGAGCAGTACTTC.

This clonotype has ten or more counts. V is TRBV11-1 and J is TRBJ2-7, with 7 bases lining up with TRBD2. J was trimmed by 2 bases and V by 1 base; bases with no gene match: 5. This CDR3 spans 15 amino acids. Germline CDR1 reads SGHAT; CDR2 reads FQDESV (reference sequence). The DNA of the CDR3 is TGTGCCAGCAGCTTAGGGCTAGCGGCCGCCTACGAGCAGTACTTC. It specifies CASSLGLAAAYEQYF. Drawing the rest from reference TRBV11-1 and TRBJ2-7, the complete variable domain is EAEVAQSPRYKITEKSQAVAFWCDPISGHATLYWYRQILGQGPELLVQFQDESVVDDSQLPKDRFSAERLKGVDSTLKIQPAELGDSAMYLCASSLGLAAAYEQYFGPGTRLTVT.

Many counts were recorded for this clonotype. The chain carries TRBV6-1 and TRBJ1-1; D is undetermined. The V gene lost 5 bases and the J gene lost 0 bases, with 16 bases spanning the gap. CDR3 length: 16 residues. The germline gives CDR1 MNHNS, CDR2 SASEGT. In nucleotides, the CDR3 is TGTGCCAGCAGTACCCCCTCCAGCCTCATGAACACTGAAGCTTTCTTT. It translates to CASSTPSSLMNTEAFF.

This clonotype has at least ten counts. The gene calls are TRBV19 and TRBJ1-3; 8 bases match TRBD1. V dropped 7 bases and J dropped 0; count of bases not matched to a gene: 8. Germline V gives CDR1 LNHDA, CDR2 SQIVND (reference sequence). The CDR3 runs to 16 residues. The DNA for the CDR3 is TGTGCCAGTACTCCGGACAGGGCATCCTCTGGAAACACCATATATTTT. Translation: CASTPDRASSGNTIYF.

This clonotype was seen a few times. Possible read error: a much larger clone is one base away. The CDR3: CASSVLRHLHF. The CDR3 region has the DNA TGTGCCAGCAGTGTACTCCGACACCTCCACTTT. The rearrangement joins TRBV6-1 to TRBJ1-6; no clear D gene. Germline loops: CDR1 MNHNS, CDR2 SASEGT. V was cut by 4 bases and J by 15 bases, with 10 bases left in between. The CDR3 consists of 11 residues.

This clonotype was observed at least ten times. This chain uses TRBV19 with TRBJ1-5; D gene ambiguous. The CDR3 extends over 14 amino acids. Germline V gene sequence: CDR1 LNHDA, CDR2 SQIVND (reference sequence). V was shortened by 6 bases and J by 0 bases, with 9 bases between the two germline ends. As DNA, the CDR3 is TGTGCCAGTAGCCCGCAGTATAGCAATCAGCCCCAGCATTTT. This codes for CASSPQYSNQPQHF. The whole variable domain, remainder taken from reference TRBV19 and TRBJ1-5, is DGGITQSPKYLFRKEGQNVTLSCEQNLNHDAMYWYRQDPGQGLRLIYYSQIVNDFQKGDIAEGYSVSREKKESFPLTVTSAQKNPTAFYLCASSPQYSNQPQHFGDGTRLSIL.

The chain combines TRBV29-1 with TRBJ2-7; D possibly corresponds to TRBD2 (6 bases). The CDR3 runs to 14 residues. CDR1 and CDR2 from the germline V gene are SQVTM and ANQGSEA. V was clipped by 3 bases and J by 0 bases, with 12 bases between them. CDR3 coding DNA: TGCAGCGTTGACTCGGACGGGAGCTCCTACGAGCAGTACTTC. Protein: CSVDSDGSSYEQYF.

This clonotype was seen a handful of times. The CDR3 coding sequence is TGCGCCAGCAGCGCCGGGAACTCTGGAAACACCATATATTTT. Amino acid sequence: CASSAGNSGNTIYF. The gene calls are TRBV5-1 and TRBJ1-3; D ambiguous. This CDR3 region has 14 residues. Germline lookup yields CDR1 SGHRS and CDR2 YFSETQ. V shed 4 bases and J shed 0 bases, with 8 bases lying between them.

The chain is built from TRBV19 and TRBJ1-5; the match to TRBD1 covers 8 bases. The ends lost 0 bases at V and 2 bases at J; junction bases unmatched: 9. The germline V gene has CDR1 LNHDA and CDR2 SQIVND (reference sequence). The CDR3 has 18 amino acids. The CDR3 bases are TGTGCCAGTAGTATAGAAGGCCCCCAGGGGGCAGGCAATCAGCCCCAGCATTTT. Translating gives CASSIEGPQGAGNQPQHF.

The rearrangement joins TRBV5-6 to TRBJ2-7, with D uncertain. CDR3 length: 13 residues. Germline CDR1 and CDR2: SGHDT and YYEEEE. V was cut by 0 bases and J by 6 bases, with 10 bases left in between. CDR3 protein: CASSLEQRAEQYF. DNA for the CDR3: TGTGCCAGCAGCTTGGAGCAAAGGGCCGAGCAGTACTTC.

This clonotype was counted a few times. The chain is built from TRBV4-1 and TRBJ2-7, with D hard to call. The CDR3 runs to 14 residues. Germline V gives CDR1 MGHRA, CDR2 YSYEKL. V dropped 3 bases and J dropped 6 bases, with 15 bases sitting between them. CDR3 sequence: CASSHGYRTGEQYF. In nucleotides, the CDR3 is TGCGCCAGCAGCCATGGATATCGGACGGGCGAGCAGTACTTC.

The sample holds a few counts of this clonotype. The V gene is TRBV5-1, the J gene TRBJ2-7, with D tentatively TRBD2 (7 bases). The CDR3 contains 15 residues. Per the germline V gene, CDR1 is SGHRS and CDR2 is YFSETQ. V shed 7 bases and J shed 1 base, with 18 bases lying between them. The CDR3 DNA reads TGCGCCAGCCGAGGGGGGGTCCCTTATTCCTACGAGCAGTACTTC. This translates into CASRGGVPYSYEQYF.

Turning to this clonotype: No conserved phenylalanine or tryptophan ends this CDR3, so it is likely a read error. The CDR3 reads CASSEDAGEQYY. The CDR3 bases are TGTGCCAGCAGTGAAGATGCGGGGGAGCAGTACTAC. This chain links TRBV6-1 with TRBJ2-7, with D perhaps matching TRBD2 (6 bases). The CDR3 spans 12 residues. The V gene's germline CDR1 is MNHNS and CDR2 SASEGT. Trimming took off 1 base at V and 7 bases at J, with 8 bases between the two ends.

As to this clonotype: The final CDR3 position lacks the conserved phenylalanine or tryptophan, pointing to a likely read error. The J gene is TRBJ2-2, the V gene TRBV18; D gene unclear. V was clipped by 3 bases and J by 4 bases, with 15 bases between them. CDR1 KGHSH and CDR2 LQKENI come from the germline V gene. The CDR3 sequence is 16 residues long. This CDR3 is CASSPGSTGPTGELFL. For the CDR3, the DNA is TGTGCCAGCTCACCCGGGTCCACGGGCCCCACCGGGGAGCTGTTTCTT.